The source of this T cell receptor beta chain is a study of metastatic and nonmetastatic thyroid tumors. The CDR3 runs 15 residues. From germline, CDR1 is GTSNPN and CDR2 SVGIG (reference sequence). The germline V and J ends were trimmed by 2 bases and 0 bases, with 11 bases remaining between them. There were no patients who had received any treatment before thyroid surgery. TCRdb re-called the PCR reads through MiXCR. This table has more than 9,500 clones, around 26% appearing once. Sequenced input: adjacent normal tissue. The receptor was derived from a male donor with papillary thyroid cancer or a benign thyroid nodule (not recorded which). Some clones in this sample may be carry-over from other donors' samples. The chain has TRBV30 and TRBJ1-5, with D possibly matching TRBD1 (6 bases). CDR3 sequence: CAWSFGTHSNQPQHF. The CDR3, as DNA: TGTGCCTGGAGTTTTGGGACACATAGCAATCAGCCCCAGCATTTT.